This TCR beta chain was documented in a study of human T cells and chemical hapten exposure listed by TCRdb under 2021. Background on the whole study: For sensitization, 2% DPC in acetone was applied to a 2 cm by 2 cm area of upper inner arm skin. Patient blood was sampled pre-sensitization (week 0) and at 2, 6 and about 24 weeks after DPC sensitization. Patch tests used Finn chambers with 0.01% DPC on the upper back, scored after 6 days by International Contact Dermatitis Research Group standards. Throughout the approximately 22-week study period, patients were also given weekly therapeutic DPC doses on the scalp. For TCR sequencing, blood came from 25 to 35 alopecia patients at anywhere from one to four time points (pre-sensitization, 2, 6 and 24 weeks). The patient cohort, mostly female, included alopecia areata with under or over 50% scalp involvement, alopecia totalis and alopecia universalis. Libraries were pooled for sequencing, and per-sample TCR yields varied mainly because of small differences in library volumes within the pool. In alopecia patients, the study followed how the peripheral blood TCR repertoire changed in vivo over primary and secondary sensitization to diphenylcyclopropenone (DPC), a hapten.

Broad study findings and their caveats: Repeated subsampling changed both the strength of the expansion versus patch-test correlation and the threshold at which that correlation became significant. DPC sensitization did not change the number of TCRs with a frequency above 1 in 1000, and there was no evidence of changes in global repertoire structure. Because all patients had alopecia, a presumed autoimmune disease, the immune response of the patients might differ from that of healthy individuals. A positive correlation was found between the number of PT1 expanded TCRs and patch test score, with significance reached at thresholds 8, 16 and 32 but not 4. Significantly more large CDR3 similarity clusters were formed by expanded TCRs than by pre-sensitization or healthy control sets, consistent with antigen-driven responses.

Reading the label with the study, this specimen's time point is: patch test 3, about 24 weeks after DPC sensitization. The treatment or condition label of this sample denotes: therapeutic diphenylcyclopropenone sensitization with weekly scalp DPC. At every patch-test visit, the blood draw took place before the patch test was put on. To be eligible, patients had to be aged 18 to 70, diagnosed with alopecia and judged suitable for DPC therapy, while pregnant patients were excluded. Total RNA was isolated from unfractionated whole blood collected in Tempus Blood RNA tubes. CDR1 SGHTA and CDR2 FQGTGA are derived from the germline V gene. From the cysteine through the phenylalanine, the CDR3 covers 14 amino acids. Just CDR3 DNA is preserved here, 42 bases in frame from base 1. V sheds 5 bases and J sheds 9 bases, leaving 19 bases between their ends. The receptor library was made with RACE. Instrument used: NextSeq 500. During library preparation, unique molecular identifiers were attached to individual cDNA molecules so that TCRs could be counted quantitatively and reproducibly. Both TCR alpha and TCR beta chains were sequenced from each blood RNA sample. As for the authors' bioinformatics: A median of about 87,000 TCRs per sample was observed, with a range of roughly 23,224 to 700,000. V, J and CDR3 annotation of the TCR reads was performed with the Decombinator software suite. For PS versus PT1 abundance plots, all samples were subsampled to the same number of TCRs (28,000). TCRs were defined as expanded if absent before sensitization and observed at least eight times at the 2-week time point. TCRdb redid the processing of the public reads, applying fastp at Q25 and MiXCR, and retained in-frame beta chains. A single entry per CDR3 protein holds the most common genes and DNA from its merged rows. For this entry, the V and J calls and clone size follow TCRdb and not the study's own pipeline. The sample table shows 90,000 to 140,000 distinct CDR3 sequences, and 30% to 35% are seen once. The ten largest clonotypes hold less than 3% of the sample.

This clonotype has only a few counts. Its antigen is not yet known. Base qualities are not at hand, and no much larger clone is one base apart. The rearranged chain carries TRBV7-3 and TRBJ1-1; TRBD1 is possibly the D segment (5 matching bases). The material sequenced was whole blood, taken in connection with sensitization to the hapten diphenylcyclopropenone (DPC). The clonotype originates from a man aged 40-49 years with alopecia areata. Some clones in this sample may be carry-over from other donors' samples. The CDR3 protein sequence reads: CASSTVGRGEKAFF. The nucleotides are TGTGCCAGCAGCACTGTAGGCCGGGGGGAGAAAGCTTTCTTT.